This is a list of T cell receptor beta chains from one sample in a study of Graves' ophthalmopathy and Graves' hyperthyroidism. TCRdb passed the multiplex PCR reads through MiXCR, listing each CDR3 protein once. The sample includes about 390,000 distinct CDR3 sequences, roughly a sixth of them seen just once. Sample: peripheral blood. Receptor source: an adult woman with stable Graves' hyperthyroidism. Both conserved end residues are part of each CDR3. Fields, in order: V gene, D gene, clone size, J gene, CDR3 protein, CDR3 DNA. The D gene is left open where the match is weak. The size field is filled for only some rows; it gives once, few, many or a size class.

>TRBV24-1|.|many|TRBJ1-6
CATSDLHSGQDSYNSPLHF
TGTGCCACCAGTGATTTGCACAGCGGACAAGACTCCTATAATTCACCCCTCCACTTT
>TRBV9|.|.|TRBJ1-2
CASSSRWGETYGYTF
TGTGCCAGCAGCTCACGCTGGGGGGAAACCTATGGCTACACCTTC
>TRBV7-2|.|.|TRBJ1-2
CASSQEGTPYGYTF
TGTGCCAGCAGCCAGGAAGGGACACCGTATGGCTACACCTTC
>TRBV27|TRBD2|many|TRBJ2-2
CASTRLAGMNTGELFF
TGTGCCAGCACCCGACTAGCGGGAATGAACACCGGGGAGCTGTTTTTT
>TRBV6-2/TRBV6-3|.|many|TRBJ2-5
CASSYFGDQETQYF
TGTGCCAGCAGTTACTTCGGGGACCAAGAGACCCAGTACTTC
>TRBV19|.|many|TRBJ2-5
CASTPPDRETQYF
TGTGCCAGTACCCCCCCCGACAGAGAGACCCAGTACTTC
>TRBV28|TRBD1|many|TRBJ2-7
CASRQGIPYEQYF
TGTGCCAGTCGACAGGGTATTCCCTACGAGCAGTACTTC
>TRBV27|.|many|TRBJ2-7
CASSLFPLTYEQYF
TGTGCCAGCAGTTTATTTCCTCTAACCTACGAGCAGTACTTC
>TRBV12-3/TRBV12-4|TRBD2|many|TRBJ2-5
CASSLQRGSVPQYF
TGTGCCAGCAGTTTACAGCGGGGCTCCGTGCCCCAGTACTTC
>TRBV20-1|TRBD2|many|TRBJ2-7
CSASPGEWREGLRSDEQYF
TGCAGTGCTAGCCCCGGCGAGTGGCGGGAGGGCCTTAGGTCCGACGAGCAGTACTTC
>TRBV7-8|.|.|TRBJ1-2
CASSLASDYGYTF
TGTGCCAGCAGCTTAGCTTCGGATTATGGCTACACCTTC
>TRBV30|.|.|TRBJ1-2
CAWSVGGVSYGYTF
TGTGCCTGGAGTGTAGGTGGGGTCTCCTATGGCTACACCTTC
>TRBV18|TRBD1|.|TRBJ2-5
CASSPLTGAETQYF
TGTGCCAGCTCCCCCCTTACAGGGGCAGAGACCCAGTACTTC
>TRBV20-1|TRBD1|many|TRBJ1-2
CSATGTANYGYTF
TGCAGTGCTACCGGGACAGCCAACTATGGCTACACCTTC
>TRBV5-4|.|many|TRBJ2-5
CASSPSFQETQYF
TGTGCCAGCAGCCCCTCCTTTCAAGAGACCCAGTACTTC
>TRBV6-1|TRBD1|.|TRBJ1-1
CASSEGTGFSSGAFF
TGTGCCAGCAGTGAAGGGACAGGTTTCTCATCCGGAGCTTTCTTT
>TRBV5-1|TRBD1|many|TRBJ1-2
CASSLAGTRQGGGYTF
TGCGCCAGCAGCTTGGCCGGAACCCGACAGGGCGGCGGCTACACCTTC
>TRBV28|.|many|TRBJ2-7
CASSSGGGIYLGEQYF
TGTGCCAGCAGCTCCGGAGGCGGGATATACTTGGGGGAGCAGTACTTC
>TRBV24-1|TRBD1|many|TRBJ1-2
CATSDPNGQGTGYTF
TGTGCCACCAGTGACCCCAACGGACAGGGTACCGGCTACACCTTC
>TRBV28|.|few|TRBJ1-3
CASSFAGIFGNTIYF
TGTGCCAGCAGTTTTGCTGGGATTTTTGGAAACACCATATATTTT
>TRBV4-2|TRBD2|.|TRBJ2-2
CASSQLAGGSNTGELFF
TGTGCCAGCAGCCAACTAGCGGGAGGTTCGAACACCGGGGAGCTGTTTTTT
>TRBV12-5|TRBD1|many|TRBJ1-1
CASAYDRAAFF
TGTGCTAGTGCGTACGACAGGGCAGCTTTCTTT
>TRBV11-1|.|.|TRBJ2-5
CASSTSPGAGIGETQYF
TGTGCCAGCAGCACGAGCCCCGGGGCAGGGATTGGAGAGACCCAGTACTTC
>TRBV27|TRBD1|.|TRBJ2-7
CASSSRDSKSSYEQYF
TGTGCCAGCAGTTCCCGGGACAGTAAGAGCTCCTACGAGCAGTACTTC
>TRBV27|TRBD1|.|TRBJ1-5
CASSDREYQPQHF
TGTGCCAGCTCCGACAGGGAATATCAGCCCCAGCATTTT
>TRBV11-2|.|many|TRBJ2-7
CASSLDPSRGSYEQYF
TGTGCCAGCAGCTTAGACCCATCGAGGGGGTCCTACGAGCAGTACTTC